A single sample is the source of the 28 T cell receptor beta chains below, sequenced in a study of OX40 agonist ivuxolimab in advanced cancers. Assay: immunoSEQ multiplex PCR; the TCRdb copy retains only in-frame clones and omits some. The table lists more than 60,000 clones, roughly nine tenths of them singletons. The source was CD4+ or CD8+ T cells sorted from blood, collected in a trial of the OX40 agonist ivuxolimab. These receptors all stem from an adult with an advanced solid tumor such as melanoma, head and neck, liver or kidney cancer.

The chain combines TRBV11-2 with TRBJ2-7, with TRBD1 matching over 9 bases. Per germline, CDR1 SGHAT and CDR2 FQNNGV. There are 14 residues in the CDR3. V shed 5 bases and J 2 bases; nucleotides not matched to a gene: 4. DNA for the CDR3: TGTGCCAGCAGCCTGGGACAGGGCCCCTACGAGCAGTACTTC. Translation: CASSLGQGPYEQYF. The full variable domain, with the rest looked up from reference TRBV11-2 and TRBJ2-7, is EAGVAQSPRYKIIEKRQSVAFWCNPISGHATLYWYQQILGQGPKLLIQFQNNGVVDDSQLPKDRFSAERLKGVDSTLKIQPAKLEDSAVYLCASSLGQGPYEQYFGPGTRLTVT.

V is TRBV5-1 and J is TRBJ2-5; D might be TRBD1 (5 bases). V shed 0 bases and J shed 7 bases, with 13 bases lying between them. Germline V gene lookup returns CDR1 SGHRS and CDR2 YFSETQ. The CDR3 runs 14 residues. The CDR3 sequence: CASSLAPGQGTQYF. The CDR3 DNA follows: TGCGCCAGCAGCTTGGCTCCGGGCCAGGGGACCCAGTACTTC.

This chain connects TRBV23-1 to TRBJ2-5; D tentatively reads TRBD1 or TRBD2 (5 bases each). TRBV23-1 counts as an open reading frame of uncertain function. This CDR3 contains 15 residues. Trimming removed 4 bases at V and 5 bases at J, with 17 bases between. CDR3 sequence: CASSRGWRLRETQYF. CDR3 nucleotides: TGCGCCAGCAGTCGGGGGTGGCGGTTGAGGGAGACCCAGTACTTC.

This sequence joins TRBV25-1 and TRBJ2-7, with D perhaps being TRBD1 or TRBD2 (5 bases each). The V end lost 8 bases, the J end lost 4 bases, and 9 bases lay between the germline ends. The CDR3 consists of 11 residues. The V gene's germline CDR1 is MGHDK and CDR2 SYGVNS. CDR3 nucleotides: TGTGCCAGCGTCGGGGCTTACGAGCAGTACTTC. It specifies CASVGAYEQYF.

The J gene is TRBJ2-6, the V gene TRBV29-1, with a possible D match to TRBD1 (6 bases). CDR3 length: 13 residues. Between the trimmed V and J ends, which lost 7 bases and 3 bases, there was a span of 10 bases. From germline, CDR1 is SQVTM and CDR2 ANQGSEA. CDR3 protein: CSAGARGANVLTF. CDR3 nucleotide sequence: TGCAGCGCAGGGGCACGTGGGGCCAACGTCCTGACTTTC.

The rearrangement links TRBV4-2 to TRBJ2-1; 7 bases align to TRBD2. This CDR3 is 14 amino acids long. The germline V gene has CDR1 LGHNA and CDR2 YNFKEQ. V shed 4 bases and J 8 bases; nucleotides not matched to a gene: 8. The chain's CDR3 is CASSRSGTPHEQFF. CDR3 coding DNA: TGTGCCAGCAGCCGGAGCGGGACCCCCCATGAGCAGTTCTTC.

The V gene is TRBV27, the J gene TRBJ1-2; 11 nucleotides align to TRBD1. Germline assignment: CDR1 MNHEY and CDR2 SMNVEV (reference sequence). Germline trimming cut 3 bases from V and 7 bases from J; bases unmatched to any gene: 10. CDR3 length: 16 amino acids. CDR3 region: CASSFGQGARTGGYTF. In nucleotides, the CDR3 is TGTGCCAGCAGTTTCGGACAGGGGGCAAGGACAGGTGGCTACACCTTC.

The chain is built from TRBV9 and TRBJ2-5; 7 bases are shared with TRBD1. The J segment lost 2 bases and the V segment lost 2 bases, leaving 6 bases of the junction unmatched. This CDR3 spans 15 amino acids. Germline V gene data show CDR1 as SGDLS and CDR2 as YYNGEE. CDR3 DNA: TGTGCCAGCAGCGTTGCCGGGACAGTACAAGAGACCCAGTACTTC. Amino acid sequence: CASSVAGTVQETQYF.

The CDR3 DNA is TGTGCCAGCAGTTTGAATTCTCACGAGCAGTACTTC. This gives the protein CASSLNSHEQYF. This rearrangement joins TRBV27 to TRBJ2-7; the D is unclear. Germline V gene lookup returns CDR1 MNHEY and CDR2 SMNVEV (reference sequence). The CDR3 loop spans 12 amino acids. The V end lost 3 bases, the J end lost 5 bases, and 8 bases lay between the germline ends.

This chain uses TRBV11-1 with TRBJ2-1; 13 bases are shared with TRBD2. The CDR3 covers 15 residues. The germline gives CDR1 SGHAT, CDR2 FQDESV (reference sequence). V lost 5 bases and J lost 6; bases outside the gene matches: 4. In DNA, the CDR3 is TGTGCCAGCAGCCAGTGGACTAGCGGGAGCAATGAGCAGTTCTTC. Its protein product is CASSQWTSGSNEQFF.

The chain combines TRBV6-1 with TRBJ2-7; D uncertain. This CDR3 has 12 amino acids. Germline CDR1 is MNHNS and CDR2 is SASEGT. Trimming took off 8 bases at V and 3 bases at J, with 11 bases between the two ends. CDR3 region: CASGRLVYEQYF. CDR3 bases: TGTGCCAGCGGACGGCTCGTCTACGAGCAGTACTTC.

This chain connects TRBV2 to TRBJ1-1; TRBD1 might be the D (5 bases). Per germline, CDR1 SNHLY and CDR2 FYNNEI. CDR3 length: 12 residues. Deletions cut 2 bases from V and 10 bases from J, with 11 bases between. The DNA of the CDR3 is TGTGCCAGCAGTGAACGGGGCGTCGGAGCTTTCTTT. The encoded protein is CASSERGVGAFF.

V gene TRBV11-2 combines with J gene TRBJ1-3; D call uncertain. V was clipped by 1 base and J by 0 bases, with 7 bases between them. Germline V gives CDR1 SGHAT, CDR2 FQNNGV. CDR3 length: 15 amino acids. Written as DNA, the CDR3 is TGTGCCAGCAGCTTAGTCGTGAGCTCTGGAAACACCATATATTTT. Translated: CASSLVVSSGNTIYF.

The chain links TRBV19 to TRBJ1-2; D is possibly TRBD1 (6 bases). CDR1 LNHDA and CDR2 SQIVND come from the germline V gene (reference sequence). Trimming shortened V by 9 bases and J by 8 bases, and 13 bases separated the two germline ends. The CDR3 totals 11 residues. The CDR3 is CASRQDGGYTF. The CDR3 DNA reads TGTGCCAGCCGACAGGATGGCGGCTACACCTTC.

J is TRBJ1-6 and V is TRBV5-6; unclear D gene. Germline V gene data show CDR1 as SGHDT and CDR2 as YYEEEE. This CDR3 region has 14 residues. Trimming stripped 0 bases from V and 7 bases from J, with 8 bases between. The DNA for the CDR3 is TGTGCCAGCAGCTTGGGGGGAGTCAATTCACCCCTCCACTTT. Encoded protein: CASSLGGVNSPLHF.

The chain combines TRBV10-3 with TRBJ2-3; TRBD2 matches 7 bases. The ends lost 8 bases at V and 2 bases at J; junction bases unmatched: 7. The CDR3 totals 14 residues. From germline, CDR1 is ENHRY and CDR2 SYGVKD. DNA for the CDR3: TGTGCCATCTCTCTAGCGGAGAACACAGATACGCAGTATTTT. Its protein product is CAISLAENTDTQYF.

As DNA, the CDR3 is TGCAGCGTTGAGACTAGCGGGCTTACTGAGCAGTTCTTC. Its translation is CSVETSGLTEQFF. The chain is built from TRBV29-1 and TRBJ2-1; 10 bases agree with TRBD2. There are 13 residues in the CDR3. Germline V gene data show CDR1 as SQVTM and CDR2 as ANQGSEA. J lost 9 bases, V lost 3 bases, and 5 bases had no gene match.

V and J are TRBV5-1 and TRBJ2-7; TRBD1 is a possible D gene (5 bases). Germline CDR1 SGHRS, CDR2 YFSETQ. V lost 0 bases and J lost 5, with 15 bases in between. The CDR3 consists of 15 residues. This chain's CDR3 is CASSLGGAQGDEQYF. The CDR3 DNA reads as TGCGCCAGCAGCTTGGGTGGAGCCCAGGGCGACGAGCAGTACTTC.

The chain carries TRBV6-1 and TRBJ1-1, with 8 bases matching TRBD1. Losses at the gene ends were 6 bases for V and 1 base for J; bases not matched to a gene: 4. This CDR3 has 14 amino acids. Looked up from germline, CDR1 is MNHNS and CDR2 is SASEGT. DNA for the CDR3: TGTGCCAGCAGCAATGGACAGGGGAACACTGAAGCTTTCTTT. It yields the protein CASSNGQGNTEAFF.

This chain connects TRBV5-6 to TRBJ2-3; D gene uncertain. CDR3 length: 14 residues. The germline V gene encodes CDR1 SGHDT and CDR2 YYEEEE. V was cut by 2 bases and J by 2 bases, with 9 bases left in between. As DNA, the CDR3 is TGTGCCAGCAGCTTACCACAGAACACAGATACGCAGTATTTT. Translation gives CASSLPQNTDTQYF. The full variable domain, its missing parts supplied by reference TRBV5-6 and TRBJ2-3, is DAGVTQSPTHLIKTRGQQVTLRCSPKSGHDTVSWYQQALGQGPQFIFQYYEEEERQRGNFPDRFSGHQFPNYSSELNVNALLLGDSALYLCASSLPQNTDTQYFGPGTRLTVL.

The V gene is TRBV2, the J gene TRBJ1-1; D uncertain. The V and J ends lost 1 base and 6 bases respectively, with 12 bases between them. CDR1 and CDR2 from the germline V gene are SNHLY and FYNNEI. The CDR3 runs 14 residues. The CDR3 spells CASSEVPSLPEAFF. The CDR3 DNA reads TGTGCCAGCAGTGAAGTGCCCTCCCTGCCTGAAGCTTTCTTT.

The chain combines TRBV5-1 with TRBJ2-7, with D maybe TRBD2 (5 bases). The CDR3 contains 15 residues. The V and J ends lost 3 bases and 6 bases respectively, with 19 bases between them. Looked up from germline, CDR1 is SGHRS and CDR2 is YFSETQ. In DNA form, the CDR3 reads TGCGCCAGCAGCTCCCACCCGGAGGCGGGTCTCGAGCAGTACTTC. It translates to CASSSHPEAGLEQYF.

The table lists this clone with a few counts. This chain uses TRBV19 with TRBJ1-3; possible D gene TRBD1, 6 bases. Deletions cut 4 bases from V and 0 bases from J, with 13 bases between. Germline CDR1 and CDR2: LNHDA and SQIVND (reference sequence). This CDR3 is 16 amino acids long. The CDR3 nucleotides read TGTGCCAGTAGTACCTCAGGGGCACGCTCTGGAAACACCATATATTTT. This sequence encodes CASSTSGARSGNTIYF.

This chain links TRBV11-3 with TRBJ1-1; D call uncertain. V dropped 6 bases and J dropped 1 base, with 12 bases sitting between them. The CDR3 extends over 14 amino acids. The germline V gene encodes CDR1 SGHNT and CDR2 YENEEA. CDR3 sequence reads: CASRGGPSNTEAFF. The CDR3 DNA follows: TGTGCCAGCAGAGGCGGGCCGTCGAACACTGAAGCTTTCTTT.

V usage is TRBV6-5 and J usage is TRBJ2-4; tentative D call: TRBD1 (7 bases). Per germline, CDR1 MNHEY and CDR2 SVGAGI. The CDR3 contains 14 residues. Trimming cost V 10 bases and J 1 base, with 14 bases left between them. The CDR3 DNA reads as TGTGCCACCAAGGAGGGGGCGGCCAAAAACATTCAGTACTTC. Amino acids: CATKEGAAKNIQYF.

The chain recombines TRBV19 with TRBJ1-1, with 7 bases lining up with TRBD1. V dropped 4 bases and J dropped 4; count of bases not matched to a gene: 3. CDR1 LNHDA and CDR2 SQIVND come from the germline V gene (reference sequence). This CDR3 has 13 amino acids. This chain's CDR3 is CASSNRGFTEAFF. The CDR3 DNA follows: TGTGCCAGTAGTAACAGGGGTTTCACTGAAGCTTTCTTT.

The chain employs TRBV7-3 and TRBJ2-1, with 13 bases aligning to TRBD2. This CDR3 contains 14 residues. The V gene end was trimmed by 10 bases and the J gene end by 9 bases; junction bases not matched to a gene: 9. The germline V gene has CDR1 SGHTA and CDR2 FQGTGA. Written as DNA, the CDR3 is TGTGCCACCTCGACTAGCGGGAGGTCGGGTGAGCAGTTCTTC. As protein: CATSTSGRSGEQFF.

The rearrangement links TRBV6-1 to TRBJ2-2, with D possibly being TRBD2 (5 bases). V was clipped by 6 bases and J by 10 bases, with 21 bases between them. Germline CDR1 reads MNHNS; CDR2 reads SASEGT. The CDR3 runs 15 residues. CDR3 loop: CASSPGPVSREELFF. The CDR3 DNA reads as TGTGCCAGCAGCCCCGGGCCTGTCTCCCGGGAGGAGCTGTTTTTT.